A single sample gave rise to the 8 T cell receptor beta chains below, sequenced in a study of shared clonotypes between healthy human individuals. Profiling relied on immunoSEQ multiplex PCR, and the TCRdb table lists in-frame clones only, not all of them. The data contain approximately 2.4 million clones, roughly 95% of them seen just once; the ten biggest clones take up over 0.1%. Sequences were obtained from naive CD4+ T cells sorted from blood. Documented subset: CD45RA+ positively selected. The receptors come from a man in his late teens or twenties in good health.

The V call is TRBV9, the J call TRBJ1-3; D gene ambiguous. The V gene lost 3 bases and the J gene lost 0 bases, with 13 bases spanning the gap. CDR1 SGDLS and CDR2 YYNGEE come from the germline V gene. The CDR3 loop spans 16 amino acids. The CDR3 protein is CASSEQPIHSGNTIYF. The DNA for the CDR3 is TGTGCCAGCAGCGAGCAACCCATCCACTCTGGAAACACCATATATTTT.

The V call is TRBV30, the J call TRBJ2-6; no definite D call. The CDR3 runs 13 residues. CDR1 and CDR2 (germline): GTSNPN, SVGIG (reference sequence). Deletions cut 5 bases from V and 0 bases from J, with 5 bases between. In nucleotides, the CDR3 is TGTGCCTGGGATTACTCTGGGGCCAACGTCCTGACTTTC. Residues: CAWDYSGANVLTF.

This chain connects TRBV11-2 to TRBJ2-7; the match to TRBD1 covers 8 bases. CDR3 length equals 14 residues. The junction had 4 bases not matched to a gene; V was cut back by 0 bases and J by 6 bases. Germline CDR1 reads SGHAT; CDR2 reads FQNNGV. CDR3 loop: CASSLDRGPIEQYF. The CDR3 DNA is TGTGCCAGCAGCTTAGACAGGGGGCCAATCGAGCAGTACTTC.

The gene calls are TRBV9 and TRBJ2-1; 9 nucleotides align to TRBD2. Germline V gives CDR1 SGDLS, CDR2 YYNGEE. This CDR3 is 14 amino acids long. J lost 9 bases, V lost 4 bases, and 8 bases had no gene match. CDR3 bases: TGTGCCAGCAGCCCGAGGACTAGCGAAGGTGAGCAGTTCTTC. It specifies CASSPRTSEGEQFF.

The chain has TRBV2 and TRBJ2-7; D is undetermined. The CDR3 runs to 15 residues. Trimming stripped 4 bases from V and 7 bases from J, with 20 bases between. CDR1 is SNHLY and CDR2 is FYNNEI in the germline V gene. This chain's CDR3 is CASSVTEAWVGEQYF. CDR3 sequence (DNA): TGTGCCAGCAGTGTAACAGAGGCCTGGGTCGGAGAGCAGTACTTC.

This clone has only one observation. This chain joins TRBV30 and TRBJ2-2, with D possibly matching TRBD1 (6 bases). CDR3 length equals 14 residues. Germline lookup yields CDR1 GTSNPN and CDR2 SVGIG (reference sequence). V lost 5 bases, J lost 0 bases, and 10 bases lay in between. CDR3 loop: CAWSGQTNTGELFF. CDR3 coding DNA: TGTGCCTGGTCTGGACAGACGAACACCGGGGAGCTGTTTTTT.

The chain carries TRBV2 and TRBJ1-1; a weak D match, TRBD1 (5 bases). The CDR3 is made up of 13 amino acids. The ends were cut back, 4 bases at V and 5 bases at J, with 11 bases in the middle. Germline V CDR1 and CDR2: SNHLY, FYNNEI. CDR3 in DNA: TGTGCCAGCAGTGGGGAGGGGAGAACTGAAGCTTTCTTT. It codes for CASSGEGRTEAFF. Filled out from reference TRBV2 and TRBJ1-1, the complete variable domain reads EPEVTQTPSHQVTQMGQEVILRCVPISNHLYFYWYRQILGQKVEFLVSFYNNEISEKSEIFDDQFSVERPDGSNFTLKIRSTKLEDSAMYFCASSGEGRTEAFFGQGTRLTVV.

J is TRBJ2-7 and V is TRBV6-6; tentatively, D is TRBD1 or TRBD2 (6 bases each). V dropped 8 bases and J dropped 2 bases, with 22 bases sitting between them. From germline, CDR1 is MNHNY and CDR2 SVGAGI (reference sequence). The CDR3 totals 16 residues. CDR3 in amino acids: CASSMTRQGRTYEQYF. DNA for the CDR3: TGTGCCAGCTCTATGACACGGCAGGGGAGGACCTACGAGCAGTACTTC.